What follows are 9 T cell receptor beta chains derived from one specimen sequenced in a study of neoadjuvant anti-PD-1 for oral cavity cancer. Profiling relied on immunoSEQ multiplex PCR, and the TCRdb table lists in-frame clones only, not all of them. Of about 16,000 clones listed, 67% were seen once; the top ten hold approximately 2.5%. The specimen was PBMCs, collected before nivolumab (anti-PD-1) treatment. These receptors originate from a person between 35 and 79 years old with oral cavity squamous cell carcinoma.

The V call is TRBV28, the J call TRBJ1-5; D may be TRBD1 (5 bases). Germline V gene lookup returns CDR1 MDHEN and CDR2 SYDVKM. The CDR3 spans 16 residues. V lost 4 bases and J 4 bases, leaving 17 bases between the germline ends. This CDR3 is CASSSPPGLGNQPQHF. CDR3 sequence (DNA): TGTGCCAGCAGTTCCCCGCCGGGACTGGGGAATCAGCCCCAGCATTTT.

The CDR3 DNA follows: TGTGCCATCAGTGAAGGCGGGAGTTCGGGGCGAGATACGCAGTATTTT. This gives the protein CAISEGGSSGRDTQYF. V gene TRBV10-3 combines with J gene TRBJ2-3; TRBD2 agrees at 7 bases. The CDR3 length is 16 residues. In germline, CDR1 is ENHRY, CDR2 SYGVKD. The junction had 11 bases not matched to a gene; V was cut back by 3 bases and J by 5 bases.

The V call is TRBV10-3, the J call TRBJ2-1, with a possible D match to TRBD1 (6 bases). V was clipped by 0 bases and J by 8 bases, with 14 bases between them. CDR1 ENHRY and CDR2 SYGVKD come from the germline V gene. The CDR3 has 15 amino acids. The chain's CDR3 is CAISESGGRGYEQFF. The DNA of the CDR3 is TGTGCCATCAGTGAGTCAGGTGGCAGGGGCTATGAGCAGTTCTTC.

Here the CDR3 DNA reads TGTGCCAGCAGCTTAGCGACAGGGATTCGGCAGCCCCAGCATTTT. It yields the protein CASSLATGIRQPQHF. The gene calls are TRBV7-2 and TRBJ1-5; 7 nucleotides line up with TRBD1. V lost 0 bases and J lost 7; bases outside the gene matches: 6. Germline assignment: CDR1 SGHTA and CDR2 FQGNSA. This CDR3 contains 15 residues.

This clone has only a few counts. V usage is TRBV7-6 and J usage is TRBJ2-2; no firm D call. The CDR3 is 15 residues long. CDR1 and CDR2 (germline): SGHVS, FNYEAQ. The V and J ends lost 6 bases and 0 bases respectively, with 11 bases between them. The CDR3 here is CASRVGGANTGELFF. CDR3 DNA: TGTGCCAGCAGGGTTGGCGGAGCGAACACCGGGGAGCTGTTTTTT. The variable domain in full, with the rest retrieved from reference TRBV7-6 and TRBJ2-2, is GAGVSQSPRYKVTKRGQDVALRCDPISGHVSLYWYRQALGQGPEFLTYFNYEAQQDKSGLPNDRFSAERPEGSISTLTIQRTEQRDSAMYRCASRVGGANTGELFFGEGSRLTVL.

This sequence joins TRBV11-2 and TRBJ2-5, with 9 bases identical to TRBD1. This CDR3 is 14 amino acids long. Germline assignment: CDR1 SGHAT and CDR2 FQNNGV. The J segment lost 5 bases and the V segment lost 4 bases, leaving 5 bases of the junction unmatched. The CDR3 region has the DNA TGTGCCAGCAGCTCACAGGGGGCGCGGGAGACCCAGTACTTC. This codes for CASSSQGARETQYF.

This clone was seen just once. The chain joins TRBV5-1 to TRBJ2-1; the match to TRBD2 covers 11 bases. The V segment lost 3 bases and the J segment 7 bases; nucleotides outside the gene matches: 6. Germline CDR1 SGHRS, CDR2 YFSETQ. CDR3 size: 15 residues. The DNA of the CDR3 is TGCGCCAGCAGCTCGACTAGCGGGGCTATTAATGAGCAGTTCTTC. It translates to CASSSTSGAINEQFF.

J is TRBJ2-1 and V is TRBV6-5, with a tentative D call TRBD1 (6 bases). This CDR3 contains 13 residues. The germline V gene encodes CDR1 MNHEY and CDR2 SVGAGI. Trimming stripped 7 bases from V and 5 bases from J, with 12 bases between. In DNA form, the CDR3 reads TGTGCCAGCAACACGCAGGGGAACAATGAGCAGTTCTTC. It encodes CASNTQGNNEQFF.

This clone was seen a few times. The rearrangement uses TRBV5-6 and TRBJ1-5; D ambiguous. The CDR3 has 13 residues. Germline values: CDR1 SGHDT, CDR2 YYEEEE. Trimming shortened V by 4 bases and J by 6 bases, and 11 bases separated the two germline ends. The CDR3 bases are TGTGCCAGCAGCCCCCAGCGTACTCAGCCCCAGCATTTT. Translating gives CASSPQRTQPQHF.